One and the same sample provided the 24 T cell receptor beta chains below, sequenced in a study of patients and donors after allogeneic stem cell transplantation. TCRdb re-called the RT-PCR reads with MiXCR, one entry per CDR3 protein. The sample includes approximately 88,000 distinct CDR3 sequences, approximately 5% of them seen just once. Sequences were obtained from blood, either unsorted or a sorted T cell fraction (not recorded which). These receptors all come from a human donor who was either an allogeneic HSCT recipient or a stem cell or donor lymphocyte infusion donor (not recorded which). It is not recorded whose cells these are; they may come from a transplant donor.

This clonotype was picked up many times. The rearrangement joins TRBV18 to TRBJ2-3; no reliable D call. Trimming took 2 bases from V and 3 from J, leaving 9 bases between them. This CDR3 is 14 amino acids long. CDR1 and CDR2 from the germline V gene are KGHSH and LQKENI. This CDR3 is CASSPSPGTDTQYF. CDR3 coding DNA: TGTGCCAGCTCACCAAGTCCCGGGACAGATACGCAGTATTTT. Full variable domain (missing parts from reference TRBV18 and TRBJ2-3): NAGVMQNPRHLVRRRGQEARLRCSPMKGHSHVYWYRQLPEEGLKFMVYLQKENIIDESGMPKERFSAEFPKEGPSILRIQQVVRGDSAAYFCASSPSPGTDTQYFGPGTRLTVL.

The CDR3 protein is CAHRTAASYEQYF. CDR3 DNA sequence: TGTGCCCACCGGACGGCGGCGTCCTACGAGCAGTACTTC. V is TRBV30 and J is TRBJ2-7; no clear D. V lost 8 bases, J lost 1 base, and 15 bases lay in between. CDR3 size: 13 residues. Germline V gene sequence: CDR1 GTSNPN, CDR2 SVGIG (reference sequence).

V gene TRBV6-1 combines with J gene TRBJ2-3, with a weak D call TRBD1 (5 bases). Trimming shortened V by 1 base and J by 6 bases, and 14 bases separated the two germline ends. The CDR3 totals 15 residues. Germline-derived CDR1 and CDR2 are MNHNS and SASEGT. The CDR3 sequence is CASSEERQLGDTQYF. CDR3 DNA: TGTGCCAGCAGTGAAGAGAGACAGCTGGGGGATACGCAGTATTTT.

This clonotype was seen many times. The chain is built from TRBV15 and TRBJ2-7; TRBD2 matches 7 bases. The CDR3 spans 14 residues. The germline V gene encodes CDR1 LNHNV and CDR2 YYDKDF (reference sequence). V was clipped by 1 base and J by 3 bases; unmatched bases: 3. CDR3 bases: TGTGCCACCAGCAGAGCCCAGCGGGGCTACGAGCAGTACTTC. It codes for CATSRAQRGYEQYF.

This clonotype was seen many times. This chain uses TRBV6-2 or TRBV6-3 with TRBJ2-5, with 12 bases that match TRBD2. V lost 2 bases, J lost 5 bases, and 6 bases stayed unmatched. The CDR3 spans 16 residues. Germline CDR1 MNHEY, CDR2 SVGEGT. Written as DNA, the CDR3 is TGTGCCAGCAGTTACGCGACTAGCGGGAGTTTGGAGACCCAGTACTTC. Translating gives CASSYATSGSLETQYF.

The rearrangement links TRBV5-4 to TRBJ1-6; D is possibly TRBD1 (6 bases). Germline values: CDR1 SGHNT, CDR2 YYREEE (reference sequence). V was trimmed by 0 bases and J by 9 bases, leaving 16 bases between them. The CDR3 length is 16 residues. The chain's CDR3 is CASSLERSDSGSPLHF. As DNA, the CDR3 is TGTGCCAGCAGCTTGGAGAGATCGGACAGCGGTTCACCCCTCCACTTT. The variable domain in full, with the rest retrieved from reference TRBV5-4 and TRBJ1-6, is ETGVTQSPTHLIKTRGQQVTLRCSSQSGHNTVSWYQQALGQGPQFIFQYYREEENGRGNFPPRFSGLQFPNYSSELNVNALELDDSALYLCASSLERSDSGSPLHFGNGTRLTVT.

Many counts were recorded for this clonotype. CDR3 nucleotides: TGTGCCAGCAGTGATAGGTTACCCCTCCACTTT. This sequence encodes CASSDRLPLHF. The J gene is TRBJ1-6, the V gene TRBV2; no clear D gene. V gave up 3 bases and J gave up 12 bases, with 6 bases separating them. CDR3 length: 11 residues. The germline CDR1 and CDR2 sequences are SNHLY and FYNNEI.

In this sample, this clonotype turned up many times. The genes are TRBV6-5 and TRBJ2-7; D may be TRBD1 (8 bases). Germline V gene lookup returns CDR1 MNHEY and CDR2 SVGAGI. The CDR3 sequence is 17 residues long. V lost 3 bases, J lost 2 bases, and 20 bases lay in between. CDR3 protein: CASSYSQDREGTYEQYF. The CDR3 DNA sequence: TGTGCCAGCAGTTATTCCCAGGACAGGGAGGGAACCTACGAGCAGTACTTC.

This rearrangement joins TRBV18 to TRBJ1-2, with no clear D. Deletions cut 2 bases from V and 1 base from J, with 11 bases between. In germline, CDR1 is KGHSH, CDR2 LQKENI. This CDR3 spans 15 amino acids. The CDR3 DNA follows: TGTGCCAGCTCACCAAACACCCTAAATAACTATGGCTACACCTTC. Translated: CASSPNTLNNYGYTF. Full variable domain (missing parts from reference TRBV18 and TRBJ1-2): NAGVMQNPRHLVRRRGQEARLRCSPMKGHSHVYWYRQLPEEGLKFMVYLQKENIIDESGMPKERFSAEFPKEGPSILRIQQVVRGDSAAYFCASSPNTLNNYGYTFGSGTRLTVV.

CDR3 nucleotides: TGTGCCAGCAGCCAGACTAGCGGGACCTACAATGAGCAGTTCTTC. Translating it yields CASSQTSGTYNEQFF. The chain joins TRBV5-5 to TRBJ2-1; 11 nucleotides line up with TRBD2. V trimming: 4 bases; J trimming: 2 bases; junction bases outside the gene matches: 2. Germline assignment: CDR1 SGHKS and CDR2 YYEKEE (reference sequence). The CDR3 runs to 15 residues.

This clonotype turned up a few times. The chain couples TRBV7-6 to TRBJ2-2, with 9 bases lining up with TRBD2. CDR1 SGHVS and CDR2 FNYEAQ come from the germline V gene. This CDR3 spans 16 amino acids. The V and J ends lost 0 bases and 6 bases, in that order; junction bases with no gene match: 5. The CDR3 DNA reads as TGTGCCAGCAGCTTAGCGGCGGGAGGGGTCCCCGGGGAGCTGTTTTTT. It codes for CASSLAAGGVPGELFF. The complete variable domain, with remaining parts taken from reference TRBV7-6 and TRBJ2-2, reads GAGVSQSPRYKVTKRGQDVALRCDPISGHVSLYWYRQALGQGPEFLTYFNYEAQQDKSGLPNDRFSAERPEGSISTLTIQRTEQRDSAMYRCASSLAAGGVPGELFFGEGSRLTVL.

This clonotype was recorded a few times. J is TRBJ2-2 and V is TRBV12-3 or TRBV12-4; TRBD1 agrees at 7 bases. CDR3 length: 16 amino acids. The V gene end was trimmed by 0 bases and the J gene end by 6 bases; junction bases not matched to a gene: 7. This CDR3 reads CASSLADRPGAGELFF. DNA for the CDR3: TGTGCCAGCAGTTTAGCGGACAGGCCGGGCGCCGGGGAGCTGTTTTTT.

In this sample, this clonotype turned up many times. The J gene is TRBJ2-5, the V gene TRBV10-1; 8 bases map to TRBD2. The length of the CDR3 is 15 residues. The germline CDR1 and CDR2 sequences are WNHNN and SYGVQD (reference sequence). The J segment lost 2 bases and the V segment lost 4 bases, leaving 6 bases of the junction unmatched. The CDR3 nucleotides are TGCGCCAGCAGTGCCTCGGGAGGGGGTCAAGAGACCCAGTACTTC. Protein sequence: CASSASGGGQETQYF.

This clonotype appeared a few times. V gene TRBV2 combines with J gene TRBJ1-5; D remains unclear. CDR3 length: 15 residues. Trimming removed 10 bases from V and 3 bases from J, with 19 bases in between. CDR1 is SNHLY, CDR2 FYNNEI, per germline. The CDR3 DNA reads TGTGCCACCAGAAGAGGGCAGGAACTCAATCAGCCCCAGCATTTT. Its translation is CATRRGQELNQPQHF.

The chain couples TRBV6-5 to TRBJ1-6; the D gene is possibly TRBD1 (5 bases). The V end lost 3 bases, the J end lost 8 bases, and 8 bases lay between the germline ends. Germline lookup yields CDR1 MNHEY and CDR2 SVGAGI. There are 13 residues in the CDR3. The CDR3 region has the DNA TGTGCCAGCAGTTATGACAGTTATTCACCCCTCCACTTT. This sequence encodes CASSYDSYSPLHF.

V usage is TRBV11-2 and J usage is TRBJ2-4; D tentatively fits TRBD1 or TRBD2 (5 bases each). Trimming stripped 1 base from V and 4 bases from J, with 20 bases between. The germline gives CDR1 SGHAT, CDR2 FQNNGV. The length of the CDR3 is 18 residues. The DNA of the CDR3 is TGTGCCAGCAGCTTAGGAGAGGCAGTCAGGGACGAAAAAAACATTCAGTACTTC. Protein product: CASSLGEAVRDEKNIQYF.

This clonotype was counted at least ten times. The chain carries TRBV20-1 and TRBJ1-5, with 8 bases identical to TRBD1. This CDR3 has 14 amino acids. Trimming cost V 5 bases and J 6 bases; bases outside gene matches: 9. The germline V gene encodes CDR1 DFQATT and CDR2 SNEGSKA (reference sequence). CDR3 protein: CSAHSDRAAQPQHF. CDR3 in DNA: TGCAGTGCTCACTCGGACAGGGCGGCTCAGCCCCAGCATTTT.

In this sample, this clonotype turned up many times. J is TRBJ1-2 and V is TRBV20-1; D not certain. This CDR3 has 14 residues. With 3 bases removed from V and 4 bases from J, the gap between germline ends came to 15 bases. Germline V lookup: CDR1 DFQATT, CDR2 SNEGSKA (reference sequence). CDR3 loop: CSASGRDPAYGYTF. CDR3 sequence (DNA): TGCAGTGCTAGTGGCAGAGACCCAGCCTATGGCTACACCTTC.

This clonotype was seen repeatedly, ten times or more. The gene calls are TRBV20-1 and TRBJ1-1, with D maybe TRBD1 (5 bases). CDR3 length: 13 amino acids. V was cut by 1 base and J by 6 bases, with 12 bases left in between. Germline V gene sequence: CDR1 DFQATT, CDR2 SNEGSKA (reference sequence). The CDR3 bases are TGCAGTGCTAGAGTGCAGGGAGCCCCTGAAGCTTTCTTT. It translates to CSARVQGAPEAFF.

This clonotype came up many times. This chain joins TRBV5-6 and TRBJ2-1; TRBD1 matches at 7 bases. V shed 0 bases and J 13 bases; nucleotides not matched to a gene: 10. CDR3 length: 14 amino acids. CDR1 is SGHDT and CDR2 is YYEEEE in the germline V gene. The CDR3 is CASSLDRGETRQFF. CDR3 coding DNA: TGTGCCAGCAGCTTGGACAGGGGAGAGACAAGACAGTTCTTC.

This clonotype has a count of ten or more. The chain employs TRBV12-3 or TRBV12-4 and TRBJ2-5; possibly TRBD1 for D (6 bases). Trimming pared 7 bases from V and 5 bases from J, leaving 17 bases between. CDR3 size: 14 residues. CDR3 sequence reads: CASKIQGSSETQYF. In DNA, the CDR3 is TGTGCCAGCAAAATTCAGGGGAGTTCGGAGACCCAGTACTTC.

This clonotype was picked up a small number of times. The chain carries TRBV9 and TRBJ2-7; tentatively, D is TRBD1 or TRBD2 (6 bases each). The CDR3 covers 15 residues. V shed 3 bases and J shed 1 base, with 14 bases lying between them. CDR1 and CDR2 (germline): SGDLS, YYNGEE. CDR3 in DNA: TGTGCCAGCAGCGCCCCGGGGGCCCAATCCTACGAGCAGTACTTC. It yields the protein CASSAPGAQSYEQYF.

This clonotype was counted at least ten times. V is TRBV27 and J is TRBJ2-7, with D possibly being TRBD1 (6 bases). Germline loops: CDR1 MNHEY, CDR2 SMNVEV (reference sequence). Trimming stripped 4 bases from V and 1 base from J, with 20 bases between. The CDR3 runs 17 residues. The CDR3 here is CASSSTWDIGRSYEQYF. The CDR3 nucleotides read TGTGCCAGCAGTTCGACCTGGGACATCGGCCGTTCCTACGAGCAGTACTTC.

This clonotype occurred a few times. This sequence joins TRBV9 and TRBJ1-4, with a weak D call TRBD1 (6 bases). CDR1 is SGDLS, CDR2 YYNGEE, per germline. Between the trimmed V and J ends, which lost 2 bases and 3 bases, there was a span of 8 bases. The CDR3 has 14 amino acids. The CDR3 sequence: CASSVGASNEKLFF. The CDR3 DNA is TGTGCCAGCAGCGTGGGGGCTTCTAATGAAAAACTGTTTTTT.